A selection of T cell receptor beta chains follows, all from one sample in a study of T cell responses to AZD1222 COVID-19 vaccine. Only in-frame clones appear in the TCRdb table, and some are missing; sequencing was by immunoSEQ multiplex PCR. This sample has 70,000 to 90,000 clones, with 86% found just once. This specimen was peripheral blood, taken on day 0 of AZD1222 vaccination. The receptors come from an adult in good health. Both conserved end residues are part of each CDR3. The order of the fields is CDR3 DNA, CDR3 protein, J gene, V gene, D gene, clone size. A D gene is named only where the DNA matches it firmly. Some rows have no size entry. The others give once, few or many, or a class for an expanded clone.

TGTGCAGTTCCCTGGGCAGAGGGATTCGAGACCCAGTACTTC CAVPWAEGFETQYF TRBJ2-5 TRBV6-5 . .
TGTGCCAGCAGCTTAGGACTAGCGGGGCAGGACGAGCAGTACTTC CASSLGLAGQDEQYF TRBJ2-7 TRBV7-6 TRBD2 .
TGCGCCAGCAGCTTGGCAGGACAGGCGAGTGAAAAACTGTTTTTT CASSLAGQASEKLFF TRBJ1-4 TRBV5-1 TRBD1 .
TGCGCCAGCAGCTTGGGGGGCAGGGGAGACACTGAAGCTTTCTTT CASSLGGRGDTEAFF TRBJ1-1 TRBV5-1 . .
TGTGCCAGCAGCCACTCAGTCGGTGACTACACCTTC CASSHSVGDYTF TRBJ1-2 TRBV3-1/TRBV3-2 . .
TGTGCCAGCAGCGCCGACCGGGTTCCCTACGAGCAGTACTTC CASSADRVPYEQYF TRBJ2-7 TRBV9 . .
TGTGCCAGCAGCCCTAATTTCGGCGGATCTAGCAATCAGCCCCAGCATTTT CASSPNFGGSSNQPQHF TRBJ1-5 TRBV3-1/TRBV3-2 . .
TGTGCCAGCTCATCTCTGGGACCTCGGGGCGGAAACACCATATATTTT CASSSLGPRGGNTIYF TRBJ1-3 TRBV18 . .
TGTGCCTGGGATCCCCTGATAGGGGAAAAACTGTTTTTT CAWDPLIGEKLFF TRBJ1-4 TRBV30 . .
TGTGCCAGCAGTTCCCCCACTGGACTAGCGGGATACGAGCAGTACTTC CASSSPTGLAGYEQYF TRBJ2-7 TRBV6-5 TRBD2 .
TGTGCCAGCAGCTTAGTCGGGGCCAGGGTCAGTAATGAGCAGTTCTTC CASSLVGARVSNEQFF TRBJ2-1 TRBV7-9 . .
TGTGCCAGCAGCTTAGTCGGGCGTTCGGGTCGCACAGATACGCAGTATTTT CASSLVGRSGRTDTQYF TRBJ2-3 TRBV7-2 . .
TGTGCCACCAGTGATTTGACCGGGACAGGGGGCATCGGAGATACGCAGTATTTT CATSDLTGTGGIGDTQYF TRBJ2-3 TRBV24-1 TRBD1 .
TGTGCCAGCAGCCGACAGGTGGGGGGACTTAACTATGGCTACACCTTC CASSRQVGGLNYGYTF TRBJ1-2 TRBV7-9 . few
TGTGCCAGCAGTTCCCCAGGGGGAGGCTACACCTTC CASSSPGGGYTF TRBJ1-2 TRBV12-3/TRBV12-4 TRBD1 .
TGTGCCAGCAGCGTTGGGACCCTAGCTAACTATGGCTACACCTTC CASSVGTLANYGYTF TRBJ1-2 TRBV5-4 . .
TGTGCCAGTACGGCCTTACCTCACTATGGCTACACCTTC CASTALPHYGYTF TRBJ1-2 TRBV19 . .
TGTGCCAGCAGTAAGATCCGACGATCTAACTATGGCTACACCTTC CASSKIRRSNYGYTF TRBJ1-2 TRBV6-5 . once
TGTGCCAGCAGCTTAGATGGCGGGGACTATCTCCGGTTGGGCGAGCAGTACTTC CASSLDGGDYLRLGEQYF TRBJ2-7 TRBV7-6 TRBD2 .
TGTGCCAGCAGTTCCCAAGAGACCCAGTACTTC CASSSQETQYF TRBJ2-5 TRBV6-5 . .
TGTGCCAGCAACTTGGGGTTGGGACTAGGGGACATTCAGTACTTC CASNLGLGLGDIQYF TRBJ2-4 TRBV5-5 TRBD2 .
TGCAGCGTTGTAGGGAGTGAAGTCGGGAACACCTTC CSVVGSEVGNTF TRBJ1-2 TRBV29-1 . .
TGTGCCAGCCGGAAGCAGGCTACCTATGGCTACACCTTC CASRKQATYGYTF TRBJ1-2 TRBV9 . .
TGTGCCAGCAGCTTAACTAGCGGGGCCAACACCGGGGAGCTGTTTTTT CASSLTSGANTGELFF TRBJ2-2 TRBV7-3 TRBD2 once
TGTGCCAGTAGTGCCATACAGGGGGCGGAGGGCTACACCTTC CASSAIQGAEGYTF TRBJ1-2 TRBV19 TRBD1 once
TGTGCCACCAGCAAACCGGGACTAGCGGGAGGAGGGGGCGGAGATACGCAGTATTTT CATSKPGLAGGGGGDTQYF TRBJ2-3 TRBV15 TRBD2 .
TGTGCCAGCAGGCGAGCGGGGGGGCGGTCGAATGAGCAGTTCTTC CASRRAGGRSNEQFF TRBJ2-1 TRBV27 TRBD2 .
TGTGCCAGCAGCTCAGGGTTGAATTCACCCCTCCACTTT CASSSGLNSPLHF TRBJ1-6 TRBV5-5 . .
TGTGCCAGCAGTCCCGGCCCACTGGGCATGAACACCGGGGAGCTGTTTTTT CASSPGPLGMNTGELFF TRBJ2-2 TRBV6-6 . .
TGTGCCAGCAGTTACGAAGCGGGATACACCGGGGAGCTGTTTTTT CASSYEAGYTGELFF TRBJ2-2 TRBV6-5 TRBD2 few
TGTGCCAGCAGTTCGGGGCAGGGTAGGGTGAATCAGCCCCAGCATTTT CASSSGQGRVNQPQHF TRBJ1-5 TRBV28 . few
TGTGCCAGCAGCCCACTTTCTGGGGCCAACGTCCTGACTTTC CASSPLSGANVLTF TRBJ2-6 TRBV7-9 . .
TGTGCCAGTCGTTCAGACGCAACTAATGAAAAACTGTTTTTT CASRSDATNEKLFF TRBJ1-4 TRBV6-5 . .
TGTGCCAGCAGCTTAGTAGCGAAAGGTCAGCCCCAGCATTTT CASSLVAKGQPQHF TRBJ1-5 TRBV7-2 . .
TGTGCCAGCAGAGGGAGGGTTATGAACACTGAAGCTTTCTTT CASRGRVMNTEAFF TRBJ1-1 TRBV2 . .
TGCAGTGCTAGTTCGAGGCGGGGGGCTTTTGACGAGCAGTACTTC CSASSRRGAFDEQYF TRBJ2-7 TRBV20-1 TRBD2 .
TGTGCCACCAGCCCGGGACAGAGGCCTAGCACAGATACGCAGTATTTT CATSPGQRPSTDTQYF TRBJ2-3 TRBV15 TRBD1 once
TGTGCCAGCAGTTTATGGGTTACCGGGGAGCTGTTTTTT CASSLWVTGELFF TRBJ2-2 TRBV27 . .
TGTGCCAGCTCACCACTCGGGACAGGGGATCCGCATGGCTACACCTTC CASSPLGTGDPHGYTF TRBJ1-2 TRBV18 TRBD1 .
TGCGCCAGCGAGGAGCTCCTCTATAATTCACCCCTCCACTTT CASEELLYNSPLHF TRBJ1-6 TRBV10-2 . .
TGTGCCAGCTCACCGGACAGCAATCAGCCCCAGCATTTT CASSPDSNQPQHF TRBJ1-5 TRBV18 . .
TGTGCCAGCAGCGAGGAGGGACAGATCAATCAGCCCCAGCATTTT CASSEEGQINQPQHF TRBJ1-5 TRBV9 TRBD1 once
TGTGCCACCAGTGATCCCGGACAGGGGAGGGAGACCCAGTACTTC CATSDPGQGRETQYF TRBJ2-5 TRBV24-1 TRBD1 .
TGTGCCATCAGTGAGTCTCGGAGCATCAGCCGGGGGTACAATGAGCAGTTCTTC CAISESRSISRGYNEQFF TRBJ2-1 TRBV10-3 . .
TGTGCCATCAGTGACCCGAAGGCGGGGGGGGATTCCTACGAGCAGTACTTC CAISDPKAGGDSYEQYF TRBJ2-7 TRBV10-3 TRBD2 .
TGTGCCAGCAGCCCCTCGACTAGAAAGGTCTGGGAGCTGTTTTTT CASSPSTRKVWELFF TRBJ2-2 TRBV7-9 . .
TGTGCCAGCAGCGTCCGGTCTGGGGCCAACGTCCTGACTTTC CASSVRSGANVLTF TRBJ2-6 TRBV5-5 . .